A selection of T cell receptor beta chains follows, all from one sample in a study of human T cells and chemical hapten exposure. One entry per CDR3 protein, called by TCRdb with MiXCR from the 5' RACE reads. The repertoire holds about 140,000 distinct CDR3 sequences, 4.1% seen once, with more than 1.2% in the top ten. Receptors originate from a female donor in good health. The CDR3 runs from the conserved cysteine through the conserved F or W. Each record gives: J gene, V gene, clone size, D gene, CDR3 protein, CDR3 DNA. D genes are given only for firm matches. Rows may omit the clone size; those that give it use once, few, many or a size class.

J: TRBJ2-6
V: TRBV11-2
size: many
D: TRBD1
CDR3: CASSLDRFNSGANVLTF
DNA: TGTGCCAGCAGCTTGGACAGGTTCAACTCTGGGGCCAACGTCCTGACTTTC

J: TRBJ1-2
V: TRBV12-3/TRBV12-4
size: many
D: TRBD1
CDR3: CASSSTGVGGYTF
DNA: TGTGCCAGCAGTTCTACAGGGGTAGGAGGCTACACCTTC

J: TRBJ1-6
V: TRBV4-2
size: many
D: NA
CDR3: CASSKDYSPLHF
DNA: TGTGCCAGCAGCAAGGATTATTCACCCCTCCACTTT

J: TRBJ2-5
V: TRBV7-2
size: many
D: NA
CDR3: CASSLTGSSTQYF
DNA: TGTGCCAGCAGCTTAACAGGGAGTTCGACCCAGTACTTC

J: TRBJ2-2
V: TRBV20-1
size: few
D: TRBD2
CDR3: CSAGSSGGAGGELFF
DNA: TGCAGTGCTGGATCTAGCGGGGGGGCCGGCGGGGAGCTGTTTTTT

J: TRBJ2-5
V: TRBV5-4
size: many
D: NA
CDR3: CASSWGETQYF
DNA: TGTGCCAGCAGCTGGGGGGAGACCCAGTACTTC

J: TRBJ2-7
V: TRBV6-2/TRBV6-3
size: many
D: NA
CDR3: CASSSDSPSYEQYF
DNA: TGTGCCAGCAGTTCTGACAGTCCCTCCTACGAGCAGTACTTC

J: TRBJ1-1
V: TRBV24-1
size: NA
D: NA
CDR3: CASQASMNTEAFF
DNA: TGTGCCAGCCAAGCATCCATGAACACTGAAGCTTTCTTT

J: TRBJ2-1
V: TRBV6-5
size: many
D: NA
CDR3: CASRSDSLSYNEQFF
DNA: TGTGCCAGCAGATCGGACTCGCTCTCCTACAATGAGCAGTTCTTC

J: TRBJ2-2
V: TRBV7-9
size: NA
D: NA
CDR3: CASSLSPRTRNTGELFF
DNA: TGTGCCAGCAGCCTGTCGCCTAGGACGCGAAACACCGGGGAGCTGTTTTTT

J: TRBJ2-5
V: TRBV20-1
size: many
D: NA
CDR3: CSAEARQETQYF
DNA: TGCAGTGCCGAGGCCCGACAAGAGACCCAGTACTTC

J: TRBJ2-7
V: TRBV19
size: many
D: NA
CDR3: CASSMTGPSYEQYF
DNA: TGTGCCAGTAGTATGACAGGACCTTCCTACGAGCAGTACTTC

J: TRBJ2-7
V: TRBV2
size: many
D: TRBD2
CDR3: CATGRAGTTEQYF
DNA: TGTGCCACTGGGAGGGCAGGAACTACCGAGCAGTACTTC

J: TRBJ2-5
V: TRBV21-1
size: many
D: NA
CDR3: CASSTPPRVIRSETQYF
DNA: TGTGCCAGCAGCACCCCTCCAAGAGTGATCCGAAGCGAGACCCAGTACTTC

J: TRBJ2-7
V: TRBV7-9
size: many
D: NA
CDR3: CASGAVGRSYEQYF
DNA: TGTGCCAGCGGTGCCGTGGGTCGGTCCTACGAGCAGTACTTC

J: TRBJ2-3
V: TRBV3-1
size: many
D: NA
CDR3: CASSTGPTSTDTQYF
DNA: TGTGCCAGCAGCACGGGCCCAACTAGCACAGATACGCAGTATTTT

J: TRBJ2-1
V: TRBV19
size: NA
D: TRBD2
CDR3: CASTMSGGYNEQFF
DNA: TGTGCCAGTACCATGAGCGGGGGGTACAATGAGCAGTTCTTC

J: TRBJ1-1
V: TRBV28
size: many
D: NA
CDR3: CASSQQYLNTEAFF
DNA: TGTGCCAGCAGCCAACAGTATCTGAACACTGAAGCTTTCTTT

J: TRBJ2-3
V: TRBV27
size: many
D: TRBD1
CDR3: CASRVKTGVADTQYF
DNA: TGTGCCAGTAGAGTTAAGACAGGGGTTGCAGATACGCAGTATTTT

J: TRBJ1-2
V: TRBV27
size: few
D: NA
CDR3: CASTPSGGRNGYTF
DNA: TGTGCCAGCACCCCCTCCGGGGGGCGTAATGGCTACACCTTC

J: TRBJ1-1
V: TRBV20-1
size: NA
D: NA
CDR3: CSAPRRDNLEAFF
DNA: TGCAGTGCTCCACGCCGGGACAACCTGGAAGCTTTCTTT

J: TRBJ1-4
V: TRBV2
size: many
D: NA
CDR3: CASSAAERHLNEKLFF
DNA: TGTGCCAGCAGTGCGGCGGAACGACACCTTAATGAAAAACTGTTTTTT

J: TRBJ2-5
V: TRBV7-9
size: NA
D: NA
CDR3: CASSFGQAEETQYF
DNA: TGTGCCAGCAGCTTTGGTCAAGCAGAAGAGACCCAGTACTTC

J: TRBJ1-2
V: TRBV3-1
size: many
D: TRBD1
CDR3: CASSRDTGGYGYTF
DNA: TGTGCCAGCAGCCGGGACACAGGGGGCTATGGCTACACCTTC

J: TRBJ1-1
V: TRBV7-2
size: many
D: NA
CDR3: CASSFGGEAFF
DNA: TGTGCCAGCAGCTTTGGGGGTGAAGCTTTCTTT

J: TRBJ1-6
V: TRBV27
size: few
D: TRBD1
CDR3: CASSSGTGASYNSPLHF
DNA: TGTGCCAGCAGTTCTGGGACAGGGGCATCCTATAATTCACCCCTCCACTTT

J: TRBJ1-1
V: TRBV5-1
size: many
D: NA
CDR3: CASTKSENTEAFF
DNA: TGCGCCAGCACAAAAAGTGAGAACACTGAAGCTTTCTTT

J: TRBJ2-7
V: TRBV21-1
size: many
D: NA
CDR3: CASSERPLRNYEQYF
DNA: TGTGCCAGCAGCGAACGACCCCTGCGTAACTACGAGCAGTACTTC

J: TRBJ2-1
V: TRBV24-1
size: many
D: TRBD2
CDR3: CATSLTSGGISEQFF
DNA: TGTGCCACCAGCCTGACTAGCGGGGGTATTAGTGAGCAGTTCTTC

J: TRBJ1-1
V: TRBV7-2
size: few
D: NA
CDR3: CASSIRGRGTEAFF
DNA: TGTGCCAGCAGCATCCGAGGGAGGGGCACTGAAGCTTTCTTT

J: TRBJ1-2
V: TRBV27
size: many
D: TRBD1
CDR3: CASSLVQGANYGYTF
DNA: TGTGCCAGCAGTTTAGTCCAGGGGGCGAACTATGGCTACACCTTC

J: TRBJ2-7
V: TRBV29-1
size: many
D: NA
CDR3: CSVRREAHEQYF
DNA: TGCAGCGTACGCAGGGAAGCCCACGAGCAGTACTTC

J: TRBJ1-5
V: TRBV20-1
size: many
D: NA
CDR3: CSVKQGSSNQPQHF
DNA: TGCAGTGTTAAACAGGGCAGTAGCAATCAGCCCCAGCATTTT

J: TRBJ1-2
V: TRBV20-1
size: few
D: NA
CDR3: CSAREGHEYGYTF
DNA: TGCAGTGCTAGAGAAGGGCATGAATATGGCTACACCTTC

J: TRBJ2-7
V: TRBV3-1
size: NA
D: NA
CDR3: CASSQIRYGEQYF
DNA: TGTGCCAGCAGCCAAATACGGTACGGGGAGCAGTACTTC

J: TRBJ2-7
V: TRBV5-6
size: many
D: TRBD2
CDR3: CASSLALGGNYEQYF
DNA: TGTGCCAGCAGCTTGGCCCTGGGGGGGAACTACGAGCAGTACTTC

J: TRBJ2-5
V: TRBV29-1
size: many
D: NA
CDR3: CSAGPHAETQYF
DNA: TGCAGCGCCGGGCCCCATGCAGAGACCCAGTACTTC

J: TRBJ2-7
V: TRBV4-2
size: many
D: NA
CDR3: CASSPRVPTYEQYF
DNA: TGTGCCAGCAGCCCCCGGGTCCCAACCTACGAGCAGTACTTC

J: TRBJ1-1
V: TRBV12-3/TRBV12-4
size: many
D: NA
CDR3: CASSFFQGMDTEAFF
DNA: TGTGCCAGCAGTTTCTTTCAGGGCATGGACACTGAAGCTTTCTTT